This T cell receptor beta chain was captured in a study of cytomegalovirus exposure and HLA in healthy donors. Concerning this clone itself: Its target is not known.

The V end lost 8 bases, the J end lost 3 bases, and 8 bases lay between the germline ends. This CDR3 comprises 12 residues. Use of 60 Vbeta and 13 Jbeta primers characterized the PCR. TCRdb keeps only in-frame clones here, not all; method: immunoSEQ multiplex PCR. The sample comprises 140,000 to 150,000 clones, roughly 80% of which are singletons, and roughly 4% rests with the top ten. Broader study findings: The study flagged some 170 TCR beta chains as cytomegalovirus-associated.

The specimen sequenced was PBMCs. This clonotype was sampled from a woman in her forties in good health and CMV-seropositive. The chain uses TRBV23-1 and TRBJ2-1; TRBD2 might be the D (6 bases). TRBV23-1 carries the ORF label, with uncertain function. DNA of the CDR3: TGCGCCAGCGAGACTAGCTACAATGAGCAGTTCTTC. This translates into CASETSYNEQFF.